The text below deals with one T cell receptor (beta chain). Authors' analysis steps: Nucleated cell number was recorded as an estimate derived from reference gene primer amplification. Assay used: immunoSEQ multiplex PCR; TCRdb lists only in-frame clones, some missing. The V and J calls and clone size are taken from that table; D and trimming were inferred from the DNA. This table holds 95,000 to 120,000 clones, approximately 85% found once. Seattle cases were enrolled at active infection and followed longitudinally. This specimen belongs to a study of blood T cell repertoires in COVID-19. Study as a whole: There were acute and convalescent COVID-19 samples, and they came from the United States, Italy and Spain. The analysed material was cDNA or gDNA that came from T cells, B-cell-depleted T cells, or PBMCs.

V was clipped by 5 bases and J by 7 bases; unmatched bases: 9. Germline values: CDR1 SGHAT, CDR2 FQNNGV. The CDR3 contains 15 residues. This chain joins TRBV11-2 and TRBJ1-5, with TRBD1 identical over 9 bases. The sequenced sample was peripheral blood. This TCR was sampled from a woman aged 55-70 years with COVID-19, enrolled during active disease. The CDR3 bases are TGTGCCAGCAGCCCACGTACAGGGGGCGGACAGCCCCAGCATTTT. Translating it yields CASSPRTGGGQPQHF.